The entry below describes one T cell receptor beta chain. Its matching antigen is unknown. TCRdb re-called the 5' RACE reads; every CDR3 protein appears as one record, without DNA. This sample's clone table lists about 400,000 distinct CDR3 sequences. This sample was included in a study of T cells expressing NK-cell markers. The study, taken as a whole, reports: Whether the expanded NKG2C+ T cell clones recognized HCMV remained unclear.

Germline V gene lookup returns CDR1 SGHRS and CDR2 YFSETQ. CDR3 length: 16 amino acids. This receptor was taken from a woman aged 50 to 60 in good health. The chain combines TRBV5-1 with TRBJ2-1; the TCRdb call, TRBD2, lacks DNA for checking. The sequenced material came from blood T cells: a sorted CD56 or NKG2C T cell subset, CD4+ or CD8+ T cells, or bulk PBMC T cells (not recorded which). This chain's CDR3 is CASSLRPGRAGNEQFF. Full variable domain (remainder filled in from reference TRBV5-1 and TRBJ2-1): KAGVTQTPRYLIKTRGQQVTLSCSPISGHRSVSWYQQTPGQGLQFLFEYFSETQRNKGNFPGRFSGRQFSNSRSEMNVSTLELGDSALYLCASSLRPGRAGNEQFFGPGTRLTVL.